These 3 T cell receptor beta chains share one sample of origin, sequenced in a study of T cells in Graves' hyperthyroidism and ophthalmopathy. What was amplified from RNA transcripts were TCR beta CDR3 regions. First-round RT-PCR with HTBI primers amplified the TCR CDR3 region. TCRdb re-derived calls from the multiplex PCR reads in MiXCR, one entry per CDR3 protein. The sample carries 45,000 to 55,000 distinct CDR3 sequences, roughly 56% recorded once. The material sequenced was peripheral blood or thyroid tissue (not recorded which). The origin of the receptors is a man aged 18 to 30 with Graves' hyperthyroidism.

The genes are TRBV5-1 and TRBJ2-7; D might be TRBD1 or TRBD2, each matching 5 bases. Germline V gene sequence: CDR1 SGHRS, CDR2 YFSETQ. Trimming pared 0 bases from V and 0 bases from J, leaving 19 bases between. The CDR3 has 18 residues. CDR3 nucleotide sequence: TGCGCCAGCAGCTTGGCGGGCCTGGGACGCCAAAACTCCTACGAGCAGTACTTC. Amino acids: CASSLAGLGRQNSYEQYF.

V is TRBV5-6 and J is TRBJ2-5; 8 nucleotides agree with TRBD2. The CDR3 covers 16 residues. Germline assignment: CDR1 SGHDT and CDR2 YYEEEE. The trim removed 2 bases at V and 0 bases at J, leaving 6 bases unmatched. Written as DNA, the CDR3 is TGTGCCAGCAGCTTCGGGAGGGCGGATTACCAAGAGACCCAGTACTTC. Encoded protein: CASSFGRADYQETQYF.

This clonotype has a single count. This chain connects TRBV11-2 to TRBJ2-5, with TRBD2 identical over 10 bases. CDR3 length: 15 residues. V lost 1 base to trimming and J lost 5 bases; unmatched junction nucleotides: 4. Germline lookup yields CDR1 SGHAT and CDR2 FQNNGV. In DNA form, the CDR3 reads TGTGCCAGCAGCTTAGTTCTAGCGGGAGCTGAGACCCAGTACTTC. Translating it yields CASSLVLAGAETQYF.